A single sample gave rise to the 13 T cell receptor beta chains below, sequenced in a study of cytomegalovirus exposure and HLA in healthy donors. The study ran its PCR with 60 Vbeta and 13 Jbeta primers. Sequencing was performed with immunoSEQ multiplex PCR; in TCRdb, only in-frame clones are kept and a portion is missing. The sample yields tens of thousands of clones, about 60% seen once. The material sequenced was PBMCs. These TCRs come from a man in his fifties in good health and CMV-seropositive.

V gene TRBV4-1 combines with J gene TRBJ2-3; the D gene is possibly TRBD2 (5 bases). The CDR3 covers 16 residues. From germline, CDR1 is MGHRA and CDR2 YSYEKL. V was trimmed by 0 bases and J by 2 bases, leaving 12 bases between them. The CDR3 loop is CASSQESADSTDTQYF. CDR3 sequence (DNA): TGCGCCAGCAGCCAAGAATCAGCGGACTCCACAGATACGCAGTATTTT.

In nucleotides, the CDR3 is TGTGCCAGCAGCGTAGGCAGCGGGAGTTTGTTAGCGAGAGAGACCCAGTACTTC. Its protein product is CASSVGSGSLLARETQYF. The V and J genes are TRBV9 and TRBJ2-5; 8 nucleotides line up with TRBD2. The ends lost 0 bases at V and 4 bases at J; junction bases unmatched: 14. This CDR3 spans 18 amino acids. Germline V gives CDR1 SGDLS, CDR2 YYNGEE.

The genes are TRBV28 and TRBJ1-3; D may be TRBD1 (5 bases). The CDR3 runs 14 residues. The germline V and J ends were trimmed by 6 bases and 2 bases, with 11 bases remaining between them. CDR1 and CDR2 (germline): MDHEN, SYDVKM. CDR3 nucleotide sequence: TGTGCCAGCAGACACCAGGGTCCTGGAAACACCATATATTTT. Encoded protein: CASRHQGPGNTIYF.

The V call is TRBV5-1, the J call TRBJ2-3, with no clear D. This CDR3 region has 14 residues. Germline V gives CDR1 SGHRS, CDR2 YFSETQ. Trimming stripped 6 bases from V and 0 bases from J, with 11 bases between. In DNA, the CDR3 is TGCGCCAGCAACAGCCAGTCTAGCACAGATACGCAGTATTTT. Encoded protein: CASNSQSSTDTQYF.

CDR3 DNA: TGTGCCAGCAGCCCCCGGGTCTTGGCCTACGAGCAGTACTTC. Protein product: CASSPRVLAYEQYF. The V call is TRBV27, the J call TRBJ2-7; no firm D call. V was shortened by 6 bases and J by 2 bases, with 14 bases between the two germline ends. The CDR3 is 14 amino acids. From germline, CDR1 is MNHEY and CDR2 SMNVEV (reference sequence).

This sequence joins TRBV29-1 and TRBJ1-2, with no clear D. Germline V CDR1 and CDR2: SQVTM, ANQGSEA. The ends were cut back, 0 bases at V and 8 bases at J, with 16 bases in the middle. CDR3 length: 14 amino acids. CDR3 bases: TGCAGCGTTGAAGAATTCGGGGTGGGCCGCGGCTACACCTTC. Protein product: CSVEEFGVGRGYTF.

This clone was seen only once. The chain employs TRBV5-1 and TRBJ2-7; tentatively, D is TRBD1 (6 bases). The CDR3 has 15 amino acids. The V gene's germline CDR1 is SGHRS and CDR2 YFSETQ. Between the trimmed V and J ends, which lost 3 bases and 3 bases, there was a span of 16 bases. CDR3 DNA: TGCGCCAGCAGCTGGGGCCGGGACAACAACTACGAGCAGTACTTC. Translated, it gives CASSWGRDNNYEQYF.

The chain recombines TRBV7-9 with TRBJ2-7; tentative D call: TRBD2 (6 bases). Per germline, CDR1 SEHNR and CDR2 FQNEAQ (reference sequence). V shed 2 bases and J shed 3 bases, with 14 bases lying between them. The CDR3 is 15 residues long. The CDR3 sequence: CASSLPRESLYEQYF. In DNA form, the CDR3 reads TGTGCCAGCAGCTTACCCCGGGAGTCACTCTACGAGCAGTACTTC. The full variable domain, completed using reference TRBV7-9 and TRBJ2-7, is DTGVSQNPRHKITKRGQNVTFRCDPISEHNRLYWYRQTLGQGPEFLTYFQNEAQLEKSRLLSDRFSAERPKGSFSTLEIQRTEQGDSAMYLCASSLPRESLYEQYFGPGTRLTVT.

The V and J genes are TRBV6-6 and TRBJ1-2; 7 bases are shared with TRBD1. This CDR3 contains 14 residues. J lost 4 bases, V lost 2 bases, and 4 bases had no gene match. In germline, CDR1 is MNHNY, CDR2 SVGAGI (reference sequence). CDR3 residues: CASSYVRDSYGYTF. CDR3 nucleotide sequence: TGTGCCAGCAGTTACGTGCGGGACAGCTATGGCTACACCTTC.

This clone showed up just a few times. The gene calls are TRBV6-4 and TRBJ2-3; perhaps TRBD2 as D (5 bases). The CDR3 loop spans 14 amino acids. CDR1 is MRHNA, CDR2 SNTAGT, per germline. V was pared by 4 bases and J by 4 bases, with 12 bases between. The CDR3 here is CASSVRGAADTQYF. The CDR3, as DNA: TGTGCCAGCAGTGTACGGGGTGCGGCAGATACGCAGTATTTT.

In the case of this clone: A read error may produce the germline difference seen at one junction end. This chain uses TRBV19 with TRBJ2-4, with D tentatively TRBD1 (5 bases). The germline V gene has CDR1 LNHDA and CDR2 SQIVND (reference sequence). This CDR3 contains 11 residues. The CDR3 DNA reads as TGTGCCAGTGGTGACAGAGTTCGTCTGGACTTC. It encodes CASGDRVRLDF.

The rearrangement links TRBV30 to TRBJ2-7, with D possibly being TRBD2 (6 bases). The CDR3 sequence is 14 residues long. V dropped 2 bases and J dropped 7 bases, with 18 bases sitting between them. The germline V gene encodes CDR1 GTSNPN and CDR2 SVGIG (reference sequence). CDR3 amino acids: CAWSLPRRGGEQYF. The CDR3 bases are TGTGCCTGGAGTCTCCCGCGCCGTGGGGGGGAGCAGTACTTC.

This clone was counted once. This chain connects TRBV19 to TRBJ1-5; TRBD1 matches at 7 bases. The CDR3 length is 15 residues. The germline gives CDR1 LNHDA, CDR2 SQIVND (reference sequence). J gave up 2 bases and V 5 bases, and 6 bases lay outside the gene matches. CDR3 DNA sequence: TGTGCCAGTAGTGTAGTAACAGGGGGCAATCAGCCCCAGCATTTT. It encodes CASSVVTGGNQPQHF. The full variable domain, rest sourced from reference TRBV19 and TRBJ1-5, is DGGITQSPKYLFRKEGQNVTLSCEQNLNHDAMYWYRQDPGQGLRLIYYSQIVNDFQKGDIAEGYSVSREKKESFPLTVTSAQKNPTAFYLCASSVVTGGNQPQHFGDGTRLSIL.